The present TCR beta chain was sequenced within a study of beta chain features in type 1 diabetes. Study at large: Sorted cells, 107,917,701 in number, were examined across all samples.

Germline CDR1 SGHRS, CDR2 YFSETQ. V lost 1 base, J lost 0 bases, and 8 bases lay in between. This CDR3 is 14 amino acids long. Findings of the study overall: Shorter templates might be favored by PCR, equally in patients and controls. Type 1 diabetes patients had TCRB CDR3s that were shorter (moderately but significantly so) in all four CD4+ subsets. When VDJ junctions were examined, type 1 diabetes patients showed fewer insertions and more deletions.

For this clone: The antigen is unknown.

As every portion of the isolated RNA was reverse transcribed, the sequencing read expressed TCRB transcripts. Measured with immunoSEQ multiplex PCR; TCRdb has only the in-frame clones, and not every one. Here the sample spans approximately 110,000 clones, 30% to 50% being singletons. The origin of this receptor is a woman aged 18 to 35 in good health. The gene calls are TRBV5-1 and TRBJ2-7, with D perhaps TRBD2 (6 bases). Sequencing was done on a sample of stem cell memory CD4+ T cells from blood. The CDR3 region is CASSLRGLSYEQYF. The CDR3, as DNA: TGCGCCAGCAGCTTGCGGGGACTCTCCTACGAGCAGTACTTC.